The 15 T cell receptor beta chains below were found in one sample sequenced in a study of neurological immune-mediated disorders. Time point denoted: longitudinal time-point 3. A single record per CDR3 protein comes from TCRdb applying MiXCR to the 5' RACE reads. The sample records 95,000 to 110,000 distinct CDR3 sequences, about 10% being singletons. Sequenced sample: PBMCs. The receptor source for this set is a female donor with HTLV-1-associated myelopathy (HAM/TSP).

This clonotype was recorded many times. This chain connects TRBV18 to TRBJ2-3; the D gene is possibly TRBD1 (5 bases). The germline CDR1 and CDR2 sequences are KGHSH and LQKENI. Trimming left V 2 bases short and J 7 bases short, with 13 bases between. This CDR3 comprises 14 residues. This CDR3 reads CASSPGQGMNTQYF. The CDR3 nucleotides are TGTGCCAGCTCACCAGGGCAGGGTATGAATACGCAGTATTTT.

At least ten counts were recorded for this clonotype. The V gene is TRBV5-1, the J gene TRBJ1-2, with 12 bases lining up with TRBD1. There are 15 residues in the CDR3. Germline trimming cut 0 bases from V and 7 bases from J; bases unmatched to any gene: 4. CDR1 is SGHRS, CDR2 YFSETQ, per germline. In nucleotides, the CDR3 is TGCGCCAGCAGCTTGGCGGGACAGGGGGCGAGTGGCTACACCTTC. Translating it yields CASSLAGQGASGYTF.

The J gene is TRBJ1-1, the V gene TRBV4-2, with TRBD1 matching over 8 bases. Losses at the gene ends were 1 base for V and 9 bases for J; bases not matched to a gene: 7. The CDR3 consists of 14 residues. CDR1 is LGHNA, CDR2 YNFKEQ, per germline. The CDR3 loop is CASSQGGGDRKAFF. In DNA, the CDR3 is TGTGCCAGCAGCCAAGGGGGAGGGGACAGGAAAGCTTTCTTT.

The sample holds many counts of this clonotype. CDR3: CSARTGSRTGELFF. The CDR3 region has the DNA TGCAGCGCCCGGACAGGGAGCCGCACCGGGGAGCTGTTTTTT. The chain carries TRBV29-1 and TRBJ2-2; 8 positions match TRBD1. The junction had 8 bases not matched to a gene; V was cut back by 7 bases and J by 4 bases. Germline V gives CDR1 SQVTM, CDR2 ANQGSEA. The CDR3 is 14 residues long.

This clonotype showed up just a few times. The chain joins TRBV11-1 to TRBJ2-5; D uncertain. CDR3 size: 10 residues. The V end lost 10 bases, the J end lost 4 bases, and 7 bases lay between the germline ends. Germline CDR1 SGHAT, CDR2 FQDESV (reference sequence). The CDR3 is CATSGETQYF. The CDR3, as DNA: TGTGCCACCTCCGGAGAGACCCAGTACTTC.

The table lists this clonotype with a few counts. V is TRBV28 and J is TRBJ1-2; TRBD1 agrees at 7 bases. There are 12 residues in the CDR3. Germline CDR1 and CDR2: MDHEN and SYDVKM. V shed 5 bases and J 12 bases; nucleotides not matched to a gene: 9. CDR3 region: CASSPRDRADTF. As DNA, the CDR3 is TGTGCCAGCAGTCCCCGTGACAGGGCTGACACCTTC.

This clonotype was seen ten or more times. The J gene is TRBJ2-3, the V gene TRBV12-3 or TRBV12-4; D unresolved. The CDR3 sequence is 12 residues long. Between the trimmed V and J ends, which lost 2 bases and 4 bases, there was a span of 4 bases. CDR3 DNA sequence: TGTGCCAGCAGTTTATTCCCAGATACGCAGTATTTT. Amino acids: CASSLFPDTQYF.

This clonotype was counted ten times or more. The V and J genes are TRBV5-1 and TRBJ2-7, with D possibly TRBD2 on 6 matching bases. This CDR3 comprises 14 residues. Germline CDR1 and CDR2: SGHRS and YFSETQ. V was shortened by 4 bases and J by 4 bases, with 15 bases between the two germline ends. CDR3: CASSPSAGGYEQYF. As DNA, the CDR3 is TGCGCCAGCAGCCCTAGCGCGGGTGGGTACGAGCAGTACTTC.

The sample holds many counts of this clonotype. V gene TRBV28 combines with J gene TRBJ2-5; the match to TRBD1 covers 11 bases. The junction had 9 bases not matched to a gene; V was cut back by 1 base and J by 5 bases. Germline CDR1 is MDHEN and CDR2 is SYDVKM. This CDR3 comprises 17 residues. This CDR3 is CASSLYPGQGAGETQYF. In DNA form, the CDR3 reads TGTGCCAGCAGTTTATACCCAGGACAGGGGGCCGGGGAGACCCAGTACTTC.

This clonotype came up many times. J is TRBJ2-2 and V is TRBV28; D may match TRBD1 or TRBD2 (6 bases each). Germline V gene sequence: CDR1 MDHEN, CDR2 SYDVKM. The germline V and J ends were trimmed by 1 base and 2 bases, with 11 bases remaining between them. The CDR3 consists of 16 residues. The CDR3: CASSLYEGGNTGELFF. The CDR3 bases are TGTGCCAGCAGTTTATACGAGGGGGGTAACACCGGGGAGCTGTTTTTT.

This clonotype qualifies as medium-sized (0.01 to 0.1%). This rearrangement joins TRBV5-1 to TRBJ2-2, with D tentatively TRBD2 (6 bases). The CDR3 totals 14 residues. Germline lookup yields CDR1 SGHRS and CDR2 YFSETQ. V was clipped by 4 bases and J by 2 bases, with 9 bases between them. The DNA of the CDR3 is TGCGCCAGCAGCCTGACTAGTAACACCGGGGAGCTGTTTTTT. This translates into CASSLTSNTGELFF.

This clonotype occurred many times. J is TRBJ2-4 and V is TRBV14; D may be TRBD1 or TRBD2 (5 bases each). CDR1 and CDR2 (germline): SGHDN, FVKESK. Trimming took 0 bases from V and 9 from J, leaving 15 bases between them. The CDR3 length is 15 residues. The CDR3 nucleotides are TGTGCCAGCAGCCAAGAGGCGGTTGGGGGTGGCATTCAGTACTTC. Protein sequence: CASSQEAVGGGIQYF.

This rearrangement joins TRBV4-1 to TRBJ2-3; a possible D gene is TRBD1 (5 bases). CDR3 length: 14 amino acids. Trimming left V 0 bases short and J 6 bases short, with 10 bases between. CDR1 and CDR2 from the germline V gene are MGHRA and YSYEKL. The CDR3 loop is CASSQERPGDTQYF. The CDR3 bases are TGCGCCAGCAGCCAAGAACGACCAGGGGATACGCAGTATTTT.

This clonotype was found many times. The CDR3 DNA follows: TGCGCCAGCAGCCTGGAAGGACGGGACGGTGGTACGCAGTATTTT. Protein: CASSLEGRDGGTQYF. V is TRBV5-1 and J is TRBJ2-3; TRBD1 or TRBD2 may be the D gene (5 bases each). The CDR3 is made up of 15 amino acids. CDR1 is SGHRS, CDR2 YFSETQ, per germline. V was shortened by 4 bases and J by 8 bases, with 20 bases between the two germline ends.

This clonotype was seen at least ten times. The CDR3 region is CASSRERNEQFF. The DNA for the CDR3 is TGTGCCAGCAGCCGCGAGCGGAATGAGCAGTTCTTC. The rearrangement joins TRBV7-8 to TRBJ2-1, with D maybe TRBD2 (5 bases). Germline V CDR1 and CDR2: SGHVS, FQNEAQ. This CDR3 region has 12 residues. Between the trimmed V and J ends, which lost 5 bases and 7 bases, there was a span of 9 bases.